The rows below give T cell receptor beta chains drawn from one sample of a study of shared clonotypes between healthy human individuals. TCRdb's copy holds only in-frame clones and misses some; the assay was immunoSEQ multiplex PCR. The sample has more than 550,000 clones; 72% are singletons. Input material: memory CD4+ T cells sorted from blood. The receptors come from a woman in her 30s in good health. Both conserved end residues are part of each CDR3. A D gene is named only where the DNA matches it firmly. The listing skips clone size in some rows; elsewhere it reads once, few, many or a size class.

v_gene	abundance	d_gene	j_gene	CDR3aa	CDR3nt
TRBV7-9	-	-	TRBJ1-4	CASRAGPTNEKLFF	TGTGCCAGCCGGGCGGGCCCAACTAATGAAAAACTGTTTTTT
TRBV19	few	-	TRBJ2-3	CASSSRSLAGEPTDTQYF	TGTGCCAGTAGTTCTCGTTCACTAGCCGGGGAACCCACAGATACGCAGTATTTT
TRBV7-2	-	-	TRBJ1-2	CASSLDRSNYGYTF	TGTGCCAGCAGCTTAGACAGGTCTAACTATGGCTACACCTTC
TRBV5-1	-	TRBD2	TRBJ2-7	CASSIGTISYEQYF	TGCGCCAGCAGCATCGGGACTATTTCCTACGAGCAGTACTTC
TRBV27	-	-	TRBJ2-3	CASSRPGVSLNTQYF	TGTGCCAGTTCCCGACCGGGAGTTTCATTGAATACGCAGTATTTT
TRBV10-3	-	TRBD1	TRBJ1-2	CAISLSDRGAYGYTF	TGTGCCATCAGCCTATCGGACAGGGGCGCGTATGGCTACACCTTC
TRBV15	-	-	TRBJ1-1	CATSSQTGNTEAFF	TGTGCCACCAGCTCGCAGACAGGAAACACTGAAGCTTTCTTT
TRBV27	-	TRBD1	TRBJ2-7	CASSTNRDRPSYEQYF	TGTGCCAGCAGTACAAACCGGGACAGACCTTCCTACGAGCAGTACTTC
TRBV6-1	-	TRBD1	TRBJ1-4	CASSDPGTGLNEKLFF	TGTGCCAGCAGTGATCCTGGGACAGGTTTGAATGAAAAACTGTTTTTT
TRBV19	-	TRBD2	TRBJ2-1	CASSSSGSLVYNEQFF	TGTGCCAGTAGTTCTAGCGGCTCCTTGGTCTACAATGAGCAGTTCTTC
TRBV6-1	-	-	TRBJ2-5	CASNTGLALETQYF	TGTGCCAGCAATACAGGGCTCGCGTTAGAGACCCAGTACTTC
TRBV11-3	-	-	TRBJ2-2	CASSLGTAGTGELFF	TGTGCCAGCAGCTTAGGGACGGCGGGAACCGGGGAGCTGTTTTTT
TRBV27	-	TRBD2	TRBJ2-3	CASSPPTSGLTDTQYF	TGTGCCAGCTCCCCCCCCACTAGCGGGTTGACAGATACGCAGTATTTT
TRBV6-6	-	-	TRBJ2-7	CASGVVAYEQYF	TGTGCCAGCGGTGTAGTAGCCTACGAGCAGTACTTC
TRBV5-1	-	-	TRBJ1-1	CASSLDREAFF	TGCGCCAGCAGCTTGGACCGAGAAGCTTTCTTT
TRBV19	-	-	TRBJ2-7	CASSVAGTFSYEQYF	TGTGCCAGTAGTGTAGCCGGGACTTTCTCCTACGAGCAGTACTTC
TRBV19	-	-	TRBJ2-2	CASLSTNTGELFF	TGTGCCAGCTTATCAACTAACACCGGGGAGCTGTTTTTT
TRBV28	few	TRBD2	TRBJ2-1	CASRTGTSGRAVEQFF	TGTGCCAGCAGGACCGGGACTAGCGGGAGGGCCGTCGAGCAGTTCTTC
TRBV5-8	-	TRBD1	TRBJ1-4	CASSSKGAHNEKLFF	TGTGCCAGCAGCTCAAAGGGGGCCCACAATGAAAAACTGTTTTTT
TRBV2	-	-	TRBJ1-1	CASSRLGVQNTEAFF	TGTGCCAGCAGTCGTCTGGGCGTGCAGAACACTGAAGCTTTCTTT
TRBV5-1	-	TRBD2	TRBJ2-5	CASSPLAGGKTQYF	TGCGCCAGCAGCCCATTAGCGGGAGGAAAGACCCAGTACTTC
TRBV27	-	TRBD2	TRBJ2-3	CASRTSGITDTQYF	TGTGCCAGCAGGACTAGCGGGATCACAGATACGCAGTATTTT
TRBV2	few	-	TRBJ2-3	CASSEEGGGLMDTQYF	TGTGCCAGCAGTGAAGAGGGGGGCGGCCTTATGGATACGCAGTATTTT
TRBV11-2	-	-	TRBJ2-7	CASRRESREQYF	TGTGCCAGCAGACGGGAGTCTCGCGAGCAGTACTTC
TRBV19	-	TRBD1	TRBJ1-5	CASRIGTGGDQPQHF	TGTGCCAGTCGAATAGGGACAGGGGGCGATCAGCCCCAGCATTTT
TRBV2	few	TRBD1	TRBJ1-2	CASSMSSGQLSGQGATDYGYTF	TGTGCCAGCAGTATGTCCTCGGGTCAACTCTCTGGACAGGGGGCGACGGACTATGGCTACACCTTC
TRBV30	-	TRBD2	TRBJ2-1	CAWSVASGRYNEQFF	TGTGCCTGGAGTGTAGCTAGCGGGCGTTACAATGAGCAGTTCTTC
TRBV7-9	few	-	TRBJ1-2	CASSLDLGQSANYGYTF	TGTGCCAGCAGCCTAGACCTCGGACAGTCAGCTAACTATGGCTACACCTTC
TRBV19	-	-	TRBJ2-7	CASSSSHRSGQYF	TGTGCCAGTAGCTCGTCCCACAGGTCCGGGCAGTACTTC
TRBV29-1	-	-	TRBJ2-5	CSAHGFLSGQETQYF	TGCAGCGCCCACGGGTTCCTTAGCGGCCAAGAGACCCAGTACTTC
TRBV7-2	-	-	TRBJ2-7	CASSLYSGSYEQYF	TGTGCCAGCAGCCTCTATTCGGGCTCCTACGAGCAGTACTTC
TRBV7-2	-	-	TRBJ1-1	CASSLKGKNTEAFF	TGTGCCAGCAGCTTAAAGGGTAAGAACACTGAAGCTTTCTTT
TRBV11-3	-	-	TRBJ2-3	CASSRTPSADTQYF	TGTGCCAGCAGCCGGACCCCATCAGCAGATACGCAGTATTTT